The 5 T cell receptor beta chains presented below share a single source sample, sequenced in a study of blood T cell repertoires in COVID-19. Sequenced by immunoSEQ multiplex PCR; TCRdb stores in-frame clones only, minus some. Of about 80,000 clones listed, approximately 76% are singletons. The sequencing sample was made of peripheral blood. These receptors were collected from a man in his sixties or seventies with active or convalescent COVID-19.

The chain is built from TRBV5-1 and TRBJ1-4, with TRBD1 as a possible D gene (6 bases). With 0 bases removed from V and 6 bases from J, the gap between germline ends came to 9 bases. The CDR3 sequence is 14 residues long. Germline assignment: CDR1 SGHRS and CDR2 YFSETQ. CDR3 sequence (DNA): TGCGCCAGCAGCTTGGTAGGGGGGGATGAAAAACTGTTTTTT. Translated, it gives CASSLVGGDEKLFF. Full variable domain (rest looked up from reference TRBV5-1 and TRBJ1-4): KAGVTQTPRYLIKTRGQQVTLSCSPISGHRSVSWYQQTPGQGLQFLFEYFSETQRNKGNFPGRFSGRQFSNSRSEMNVSTLELGDSALYLCASSLVGGDEKLFFGSGTQLSVL.

The V gene is TRBV5-5, the J gene TRBJ2-2; D is unclear. The V and J ends lost 0 bases and 2 bases respectively, with 5 bases between them. The germline CDR1 and CDR2 sequences are SGHKS and YYEKEE (reference sequence). CDR3 length equals 14 residues. DNA of the CDR3: TGTGCCAGCAGCTTGGACAGAAACACCGGGGAGCTGTTTTTT. This translates into CASSLDRNTGELFF.

In regard to this clone: A junction end diverges from the germline sequence, so it may reflect a read error. The chain has TRBV30 and TRBJ1-1, with D possibly matching TRBD1 (6 bases). Germline V gene lookup returns CDR1 GTSNPN and CDR2 SVGIG (reference sequence). This CDR3 is 12 amino acids long. The CDR3 loop is CAWTQAGVERLF. The CDR3 coding sequence is TGTGCCTGGACGCAGGCAGGGGTTGAACGCCTCTTT.

V gene TRBV7-2 combines with J gene TRBJ1-1; 7 nucleotides match TRBD1. Germline V CDR1 and CDR2: SGHTA, FQGNSA. The CDR3 consists of 14 residues. V was clipped by 7 bases and J by 5 bases; unmatched bases: 10. Here the CDR3 DNA reads TGTGCCAGCAACGAAGGACAGGTTCAGACTGAAGCTTTCTTT. Its translation: CASNEGQVQTEAFF.

The J gene is TRBJ1-5, the V gene TRBV2; D is possibly TRBD1 (5 bases). V lost 4 bases to trimming and J lost 4 bases, with 11 bases between them. The germline CDR1 and CDR2 sequences are SNHLY and FYNNEI. CDR3 length equals 14 residues. The CDR3 protein is CASSGQTPNQPQHF. CDR3 nucleotide sequence: TGTGCCAGCAGTGGACAGACACCAAATCAGCCCCAGCATTTT.